This section outlines one T cell receptor beta chain sequence together with its context. The antigen is not known. The data are from a study of cytomegalovirus exposure and HLA in healthy donors. Germline CDR1 MDHEN, CDR2 SYDVKM. Trimming took 6 bases from V and 3 from J; bases not matched to a gene: 4. The CDR3 spans 14 residues. PCR involved 60 Vbeta and 13 Jbeta primers. The repertoire was sequenced with immunoSEQ multiplex PCR; TCRdb's copy has only in-frame clones and lacks some. The sample has some 110,000 clones, about 70% seen once. Overall study results and limits: The likely origin of a cluster of highly shared sequence variants was a sequencing artifact. Generally TCR sequences proved uncommon, though certain public TCRs appeared in numerous donors.

The chain couples TRBV28 to TRBJ2-2; TRBD1 agrees at 7 bases. The sample taken for sequencing was PBMCs. The sequence was collected from a man aged 30 to 45 in good health and CMV-seronegative. The CDR3 spells CASRFQGDTGELFF. CDR3 nucleotides: TGTGCCAGCAGATTCCAGGGGGACACCGGGGAGCTGTTTTTT.